This T cell receptor beta chain is drawn from a study of blood T cell repertoires in COVID-19. Study in general: Whether acute or convalescent, the COVID-19 samples came from the United States, Italy and Spain. From T cells, B-cell-depleted T cells, or PBMCs came the material, which was cDNA or gDNA.

The J segment lost 0 bases and the V segment lost 0 bases, leaving 4 bases of the junction unmatched. Germline loops: CDR1 LNHDA, CDR2 SQIVND (reference sequence). This CDR3 comprises 16 residues. Original handling: It was from reference gene primer amplification that nucleated cell counts were estimated. Assay used: immunoSEQ multiplex PCR; TCRdb lists only in-frame clones, some missing. V and J calls plus clone size are reproduced from that table; the DNA served to infer D and trimming. Here the sample spans roughly 68,000 clones, over 75% being singletons. The sequenced material came from peripheral blood. V and J are TRBV19 and TRBJ1-2; 7 bases agree with TRBD1. The clonotype originates from a man aged 45-65 years with acute or convalescent COVID-19. The CDR3, as DNA: TGTGCCAGTAGTATAGATGGGACAGTTACTAACTATGGCTACACCTTC. Amino acids: CASSIDGTVTNYGYTF.